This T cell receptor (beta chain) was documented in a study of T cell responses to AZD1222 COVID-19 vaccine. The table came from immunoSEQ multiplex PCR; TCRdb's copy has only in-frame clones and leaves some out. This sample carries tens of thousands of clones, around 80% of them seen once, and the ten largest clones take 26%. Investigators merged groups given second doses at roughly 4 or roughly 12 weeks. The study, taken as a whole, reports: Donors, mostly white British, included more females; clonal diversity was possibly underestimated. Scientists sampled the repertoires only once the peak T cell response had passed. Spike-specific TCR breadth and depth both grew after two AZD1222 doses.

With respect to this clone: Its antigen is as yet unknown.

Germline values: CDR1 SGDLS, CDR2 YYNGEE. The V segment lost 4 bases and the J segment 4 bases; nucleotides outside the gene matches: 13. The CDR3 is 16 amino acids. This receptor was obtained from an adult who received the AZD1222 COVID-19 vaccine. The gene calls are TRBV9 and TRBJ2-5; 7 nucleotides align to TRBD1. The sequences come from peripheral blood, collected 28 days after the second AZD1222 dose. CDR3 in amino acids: CASSSGRGMGGETQYF. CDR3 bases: TGTGCCAGCAGCTCAGGCAGGGGGATGGGTGGAGAGACCCAGTACTTC. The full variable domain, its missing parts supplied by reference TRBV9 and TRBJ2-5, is DSGVTQTPKHLITATGQRVTLRCSPRSGDLSVYWYQQSLDQGLQFLIQYYNGEERAKGNILERFSAQQFPDLHSELNLSSLELGDSALYFCASSSGRGMGGETQYFGPGTRLLVL.